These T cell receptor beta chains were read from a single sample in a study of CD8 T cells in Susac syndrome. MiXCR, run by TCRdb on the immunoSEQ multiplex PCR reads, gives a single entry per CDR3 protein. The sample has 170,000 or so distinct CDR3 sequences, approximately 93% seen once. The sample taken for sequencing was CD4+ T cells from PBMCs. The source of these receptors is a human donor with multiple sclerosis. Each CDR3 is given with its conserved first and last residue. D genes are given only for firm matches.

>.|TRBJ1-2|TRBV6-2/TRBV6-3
CASNGGGLQNYGYTF
TGTGCCAGCAATGGAGGGGGACTCCAGAACTATGGCTACACCTTC
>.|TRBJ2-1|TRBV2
CASAAGFGRNEQFF
TGTGCCAGTGCCGCAGGATTTGGACGGAATGAGCAGTTCTTC
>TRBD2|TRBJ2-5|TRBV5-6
CASSLYGTSGGIETQYF
TGTGCCAGCAGCTTATACGGGACTAGCGGGGGAATAGAGACCCAGTACTTC
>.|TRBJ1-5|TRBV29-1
CSVWGGDNQPQHF
TGCAGCGTGTGGGGGGGGGACAATCAGCCCCAGCATTTT
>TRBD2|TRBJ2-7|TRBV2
CASMVASGTPYEQYF
TGTGCCAGCATGGTGGCTAGCGGGACTCCCTACGAGCAGTACTTC
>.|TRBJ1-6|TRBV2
CASIPSPSSYNSPLHF
TGTGCCAGCATTCCAAGCCCCAGCTCCTATAATTCACCCCTCCACTTT
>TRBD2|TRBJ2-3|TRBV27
CASSLSPVHIAGKKDTQYF
TGTGCCAGCAGTTTATCCCCGGTTCATATAGCGGGGAAAAAAGATACGCAGTATTTT
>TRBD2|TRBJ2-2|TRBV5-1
CASSQGDYGELFF
TGCGCCAGCAGCCAAGGGGACTACGGGGAGCTGTTTTTT
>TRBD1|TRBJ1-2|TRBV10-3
CAISESDGQGGYGYTF
TGTGCCATCAGTGAGTCCGATGGACAGGGTGGCTATGGCTACACCTTC
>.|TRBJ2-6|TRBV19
CASSVQSTSGANVLTF
TGTGCCAGTAGTGTGCAAAGCACCTCTGGGGCCAACGTCCTGACTTTC